This T cell receptor (beta chain) was sequenced for a study of blood T cell repertoires in COVID-19 (TCRdb year 2020). General notes on the study: Collaborator samples came from the United States, Italy and Spain and covered acute and convalescent phases of COVID-19. The prospective study material was composed of cDNA or gDNA derived from T cells, B-cell-depleted T cells, or PBMCs. Deeply sampled blood TCRbeta repertoires from subjects exposed to, actively infected with, or recovered from COVID-19 were included in the dataset. The repertoires were made available in a free public database intended to serve as a resource for research on the immune response to SARS-CoV-2. The samples were drawn from the first 160 participants of the ongoing ImmuneRACE study and from over a thousand subjects provided by 6 global collaborators. A de-identified subject ID, COVID-19 status, age in years and sex were almost always included in the sample metadata. Where HLA class I and class II types were available, the types were taken from metadata supplied by the sample provider, not from assay-based typing.

TCRbeta CDR3 regions were amplified from genomic DNA using the immunoSEQ Assay, a bias-controlled multiplex PCR. In the authors' own workflow: The number of nucleated cells in each sample was estimated by amplification of reference gene primers within the assay. To quantify the absolute abundance of each unique TCRbeta CDR3 rearrangement, sequence reads were collapsed and filtered. For each sample, productive Simpson clonality was calculated as the square root of Simpson's diversity index over productive rearrangements. Not all clones reach the TCRdb copy of this immuneACCESS table, which keeps in-frame sequences only. Checked studies attribute under half of the gap to unresolved V genes and leave the rest unexplained. That table furnishes V, J and clone size, whereas the DNA furnished D and trimming. The sample table holds tens of thousands of clones, of which 75% to 90% were seen once. The ten largest make up around 5.2% of the sample.

Note on this clone: No cognate antigen has been identified for it. Base qualities are missing; no much larger clone stands one base away.

Trimming takes 4 bases off V and 4 bases off J; junction bases not matched to a gene: 2. The CDR3 runs 13 residues from the cysteine to the phenylalanine. The read is trimmed to its CDR3 DNA, 39 bases read in frame from base 1. According to the germline V gene, CDR1 reads LGHNT and CDR2 reads FRNRAP. One collaborating source in Seattle enrolled patients during active infection and followed them longitudinally through the course of disease. Each collaborating institution followed its own protocols to collect whole blood in K2EDTA tubes. For TCRbeta analysis, collaborator samples were shipped as frozen whole blood, as isolated PBMCs, or as DNA extracted from either sample type. Results the study describes overall, beyond this receptor: How much clinical and demographic metadata was included differed by source and by participant, and the metadata was provided uncurated.

The sequence is built from TRBV12-5 and TRBJ2-3, with TRBD1 matching 7 junction bases. Sequencing was carried out using peripheral blood. The source of this sequence is a man aged 55 to 70 with COVID-19, enrolled during active disease. This receptor has the CDR3 CASGSTGADTQYF. Here is the DNA: TGTGCTAGTGGTTCCACAGGGGCAGATACGCAGTATTTT.